The present T cell receptor (beta chain) was sequenced within a study of blood T cell repertoires in COVID-19. Study information: Whether acute or convalescent, the COVID-19 samples came from the United States, Italy and Spain. PBMCs, B-cell-depleted T cells, or T cells provided the cDNA or gDNA that made up the material.

In the study's own analysis: Estimation of nucleated cell counts was performed using reference gene primer amplification. Repertoires were generated with immunoSEQ multiplex PCR, while TCRdb's copy carries only in-frame clones and drops some. That table gives V, J and clone size, and the DNA gave D and trimming. This table has 250,000 to 350,000 clones, around 90% appearing once. The receptor's source is a man younger than 30 with active or convalescent COVID-19. Sequencing was carried out using peripheral blood.

DNA for the CDR3: TGTGCCAGCAGTGATTCGGGGGGCAAAAACATTCAGTACTTC. This translates into CASSDSGGKNIQYF. The rearrangement uses TRBV2 and TRBJ2-4; 7 bases match TRBD2. CDR1 is SNHLY and CDR2 is FYNNEI in the germline V gene. Germline trimming cut 3 bases from V and 3 bases from J; bases unmatched to any gene: 2. This CDR3 comprises 14 residues.